Listed below are T cell receptor beta chains from one sample, sequenced in a study of shared clonotypes between healthy human individuals. Generated by immunoSEQ multiplex PCR, the TCRdb table keeps only in-frame clones and is missing some. In the table there are some 2,100,000 clones, about 94% of which are singletons. Input material: naive CD4+ T cells sorted from blood. The source is a man aged 18 to 29 in good health. Each CDR3 is given with its conserved first and last residue. A D gene is named only where the DNA matches it firmly. Clone size is shown for a subset of rows, as once, few, many or a class of expanded clone.

V gene,D gene,CDR3 length,J gene,clone size,CDR3 protein,CDR3 DNA
TRBV9,-,15,TRBJ1-2,-,CASSYRDFPNYGYTF,TGTGCCAGCAGTTATAGAGATTTTCCTAACTATGGCTACACCTTC
TRBV30,-,13,TRBJ2-4,-,CAWSRGSKNIQYF,TGTGCCTGGAGTAGAGGGTCCAAAAACATTCAGTACTTC
TRBV21-1,-,16,TRBJ2-7,-,CASSNLRTGVIYEQYF,TGTGCCAGCAGCAACCTAAGGACAGGGGTGATCTACGAGCAGTACTTC
TRBV25-1,-,17,TRBJ2-1,-,CASSGQEGLGSYNEQFF,TGTGCCAGCAGTGGACAGGAAGGACTCGGCTCCTACAATGAGCAGTTCTTC
TRBV5-6,TRBD1,19,TRBJ2-1,once,CASSLGPIRQGWSYNEQFF,TGTGCCAGCAGCTTGGGCCCTATTCGACAGGGGTGGTCCTACAATGAGCAGTTCTTC
TRBV18,TRBD1,15,TRBJ1-2,once,CASSPDRGPSYGYTF,TGTGCCAGCTCACCAGACAGGGGTCCTTCCTATGGCTACACCTTC
TRBV18,-,14,TRBJ1-5,-,CASSPQGIGDPQHF,TGTGCCAGCTCACCACAGGGGATCGGGGATCCCCAGCATTTT
TRBV19,-,16,TRBJ1-1,once,CASSIGWTALNTEAFF,TGTGCCAGTAGTATAGGGTGGACAGCACTAAACACTGAAGCTTTCTTT
TRBV5-4,TRBD2,15,TRBJ2-1,-,CASSLQRGPYNEQFF,TGTGCCAGCAGCTTGCAGCGGGGGCCCTACAATGAGCAGTTCTTC
TRBV5-1,TRBD1,15,TRBJ2-7,-,CASSLGTGSSYEQYF,TGCGCCAGCAGCCTCGGGACAGGGAGCTCCTACGAGCAGTACTTC
TRBV2,TRBD1,14,TRBJ2-7,-,CASSYTGGKDEQYF,TGTGCCAGCAGTTATACAGGGGGCAAAGACGAGCAGTACTTC
TRBV2,-,12,TRBJ1-5,-,CASSASNQPQHF,TGTGCCAGCAGTGCCAGCAATCAGCCCCAGCATTTT
TRBV18,TRBD2,18,TRBJ2-5,-,CASSPLGLAGGPGETQYF,TGTGCCAGCTCACCACTCGGACTAGCGGGAGGGCCTGGGGAGACCCAGTACTTC
TRBV4-1,-,16,TRBJ2-2,-,CASRGGRGLDTGELFF,TGCGCCAGCAGGGGGGGAAGAGGTCTCGACACCGGGGAGCTGTTTTTT
TRBV5-1,-,15,TRBJ1-1,-,CASSPDLREGAEAFF,TGCGCCAGCAGCCCGGATCTCCGGGAGGGGGCTGAAGCTTTCTTT
TRBV6-5,TRBD2,14,TRBJ2-2,-,CASLPGGGAGELFF,TGTGCCAGTCTACCGGGGGGTGGTGCCGGGGAGCTGTTTTTT
TRBV2,-,12,TRBJ2-7,-,CASKSNSYEQYF,TGTGCCAGCAAGTCTAACTCCTACGAGCAGTACTTC
TRBV5-1,TRBD2,14,TRBJ2-1,-,CASSLSLAGNEQFF,TGCGCCAGCAGCTTGTCACTAGCGGGGAATGAGCAGTTCTTC
TRBV7-6,TRBD2,18,TRBJ2-5,-,CASSLALSGRYLGETQYF,TGTGCCAGCAGCTTAGCCTTGAGCGGGAGATATTTGGGGGAGACCCAGTACTTC
TRBV2,TRBD2,14,TRBJ2-2,once,CASKGLVLVGELFF,TGTGCCAGCAAGGGACTAGTTCTGGTCGGGGAGCTGTTTTTT
TRBV27,-,16,TRBJ2-1,-,CASSLSRFPTRDEQFF,TGTGCCAGCAGTTTATCGAGATTCCCTACGAGGGATGAGCAGTTCTTC
TRBV7-2,TRBD2,15,TRBJ2-7,-,CASSLGLAGTYEQYF,TGTGCCAGCAGCTTAGGCCTAGCGGGAACCTACGAGCAGTACTTC
TRBV4-2,-,16,TRBJ1-1,-,CASSQDVAGTRTEAFF,TGTGCCAGCAGCCAAGACGTCGCGGGGACGAGGACTGAAGCTTTCTTT
TRBV9,-,15,TRBJ2-5,-,CASSTRTGGGETQYF,TGTGCCAGCAGCACCCGGACAGGAGGGGGGGAGACCCAGTACTTC
TRBV21-1,-,17,TRBJ1-3,-,CASSRIRQGPVGNTIYF,TGTGCCAGCAGCAGAATACGACAGGGACCTGTAGGAAACACCATATATTTT
TRBV10-2,-,20,TRBJ2-1,-,CASSEPEYWGISDMVNEQFF,TGCGCCAGCAGTGAGCCGGAGTATTGGGGGATATCCGACATGGTAAATGAGCAGTTCTTC
TRBV6-1,TRBD1,14,TRBJ2-7,once,CASSEGTGAYEQYF,TGTGCCAGCAGTGAAGGGACAGGGGCCTACGAGCAGTACTTC
TRBV5-1,-,15,TRBJ1-5,-,CASSPGRPGLEPQHF,TGCGCCAGCAGCCCGGGACGGCCGGGTCTGGAGCCCCAGCATTTT
TRBV7-2,-,15,TRBJ2-2,-,CASSFRGANTGELFF,TGTGCCAGCAGCTTCCGCGGAGCAAACACCGGGGAGCTGTTTTTT
TRBV6-5,TRBD2,15,TRBJ2-7,-,CASSYRTSGSYEQYF,TGTGCCAGCAGTTATAGGACTAGCGGGAGTTACGAGCAGTACTTC
TRBV18,-,13,TRBJ1-2,-,CASSPERVYGYTF,TGTGCCAGCTCACCAGAGCGAGTTTATGGCTACACCTTC
TRBV27,TRBD2,18,TRBJ2-3,-,CASSPPRGAGGLEDTQYF,TGTGCCAGCAGTCCCCCCCGGGGGGCGGGGGGGCTTGAAGATACGCAGTATTTT
TRBV28,-,15,TRBJ1-2,-,CASSFLRDLNYGYTF,TGTGCCAGCAGTTTCCTCCGGGACCTTAACTATGGCTACACCTTC
TRBV19,-,15,TRBJ2-2,-,CASSETGKNTGELFF,TGTGCCAGTAGCGAAACAGGGAAGAACACCGGGGAGCTGTTTTTT
TRBV5-4,-,13,TRBJ2-2,-,CASSFDWTGELFF,TGTGCCAGCAGCTTCGACTGGACCGGGGAGCTGTTTTTT
TRBV19,-,14,TRBJ1-5,-,CASKITGSGQPQHF,TGTGCCAGTAAGATAACAGGGTCTGGTCAGCCCCAGCATTTT
TRBV2,-,14,TRBJ2-1,-,CASSESGEDNEQFF,TGTGCCAGCAGTGAATCAGGGGAGGACAATGAGCAGTTCTTC
TRBV10-3,-,16,TRBJ2-1,-,CAISKRQEGTHNEQFF,TGTGCCATCAGTAAGAGACAGGAGGGAACTCACAATGAGCAGTTCTTC
TRBV19,-,13,TRBJ2-7,-,CASSGQGSYEQYF,TGTGCCAGTAGTGGTCAGGGGTCGTACGAGCAGTACTTC
TRBV6-5,-,14,TRBJ1-5,once,CASSRGGSNQPQHF,TGTGCCAGCAGTCGGGGGGGTAGCAATCAGCCCCAGCATTTT
TRBV9,TRBD1,17,TRBJ2-5,-,CASSPGLAGGMLETQYF,TGTGCCAGCAGCCCCGGGTTGGCAGGGGGTATGTTAGAGACCCAGTACTTC
TRBV11-2,TRBD1,17,TRBJ1-1,-,CASSLYGQGVLSTEAFF,TGTGCCAGCAGCCTCTACGGACAGGGGGTATTGAGCACTGAAGCTTTCTTT
TRBV9,-,16,TRBJ2-3,-,CASSVGATATADTQYF,TGTGCCAGCAGCGTAGGGGCCACCGCTACCGCGGATACGCAGTATTTT
TRBV5-1,-,15,TRBJ2-2,-,CASSSVNREPGELFF,TGCGCCAGCAGCTCGGTCAACAGGGAACCCGGGGAGCTGTTTTTT
TRBV2,-,15,TRBJ1-4,-,CATSGQGATNEKLFF,TGTGCCACCTCCGGGCAGGGAGCAACTAATGAAAAACTGTTTTTT
TRBV18,-,14,TRBJ1-4,-,CASSRQGKGEKLFF,TGTGCCAGCTCACGGCAGGGAAAAGGTGAAAAACTGTTTTTT
TRBV28,-,18,TRBJ1-6,-,CASSLVETIYGDNSPLHF,TGTGCCAGCAGTTTGGTGGAAACGATTTATGGGGATAATTCACCCCTCCACTTT
TRBV6-6,-,12,TRBJ2-1,-,CASSYLEGGLFF,TGTGCCAGCAGTTACTTAGAGGGGGGTTTGTTCTTC